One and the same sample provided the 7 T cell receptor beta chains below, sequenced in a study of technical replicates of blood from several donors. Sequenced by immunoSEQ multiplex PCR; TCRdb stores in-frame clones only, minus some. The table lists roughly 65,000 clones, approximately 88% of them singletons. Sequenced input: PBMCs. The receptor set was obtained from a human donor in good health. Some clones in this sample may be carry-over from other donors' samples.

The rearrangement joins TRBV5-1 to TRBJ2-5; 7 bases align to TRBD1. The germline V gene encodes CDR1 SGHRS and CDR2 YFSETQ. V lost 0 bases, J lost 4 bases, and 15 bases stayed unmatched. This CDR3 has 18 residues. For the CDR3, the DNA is TGCGCCAGCAGCTTGGGCTCTGGTCTAGGGGGCGTTGGAGAGACCCAGTACTTC. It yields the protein CASSLGSGLGGVGETQYF.

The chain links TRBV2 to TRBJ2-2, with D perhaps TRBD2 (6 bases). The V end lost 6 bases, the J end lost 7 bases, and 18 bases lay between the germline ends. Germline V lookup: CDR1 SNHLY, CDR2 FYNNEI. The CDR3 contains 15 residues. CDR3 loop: CASREEVVGLGELFF. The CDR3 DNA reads TGTGCCAGCAGGGAGGAGGTGGTGGGACTCGGGGAGCTGTTTTTT.

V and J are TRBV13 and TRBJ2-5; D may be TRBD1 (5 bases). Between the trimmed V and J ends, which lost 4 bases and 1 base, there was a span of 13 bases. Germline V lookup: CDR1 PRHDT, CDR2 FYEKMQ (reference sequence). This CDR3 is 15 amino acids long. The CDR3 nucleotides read TGTGCCAGCAGCTCTAGAAGGGGTGTCCAAGAGACCCAGTACTTC. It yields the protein CASSSRRGVQETQYF.

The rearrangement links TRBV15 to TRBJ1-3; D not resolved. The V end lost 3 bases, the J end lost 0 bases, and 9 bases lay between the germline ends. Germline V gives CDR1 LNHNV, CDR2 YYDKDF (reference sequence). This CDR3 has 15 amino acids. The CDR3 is CATSRGGISGNTIYF. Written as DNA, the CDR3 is TGTGCCACCAGCAGGGGAGGGATCTCTGGAAACACCATATATTTT.

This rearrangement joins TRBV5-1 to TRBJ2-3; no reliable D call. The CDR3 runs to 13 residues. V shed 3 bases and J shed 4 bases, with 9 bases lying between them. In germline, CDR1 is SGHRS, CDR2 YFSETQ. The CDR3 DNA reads TGCGCCAGCAGCTCCGTTGGGCCAGATACGCAGTATTTT. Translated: CASSSVGPDTQYF.

CDR3 DNA: TGCGCCAGCAGCTTGTCGAGTTCGGGAAACACCATATATTTT. Translated, it gives CASSLSSSGNTIYF. The chain joins TRBV5-1 to TRBJ1-3, with D hard to call. Trimming removed 1 base at V and 4 bases at J, with 9 bases between. The V gene's germline CDR1 is SGHRS and CDR2 YFSETQ. This CDR3 is 14 amino acids long. Looking up the rest from reference TRBV5-1 and TRBJ1-3 gives the full variable domain: KAGVTQTPRYLIKTRGQQVTLSCSPISGHRSVSWYQQTPGQGLQFLFEYFSETQRNKGNFPGRFSGRQFSNSRSEMNVSTLELGDSALYLCASSLSSSGNTIYFGEGSWLTVV.

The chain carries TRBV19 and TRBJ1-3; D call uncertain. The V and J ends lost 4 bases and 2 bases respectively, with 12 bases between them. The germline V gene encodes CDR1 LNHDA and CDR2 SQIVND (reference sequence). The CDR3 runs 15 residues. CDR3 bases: TGTGCCAGTAGTACCCTGACAAGGACTGGAAACACCATATATTTT. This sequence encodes CASSTLTRTGNTIYF.